Presented here are 4 T cell receptor beta chains from one specimen sequenced in a study of T cell responses to AZD1222 COVID-19 vaccine. The data were produced by immunoSEQ multiplex PCR, yet TCRdb's version contains in-frame clones alone and is incomplete. The profile shows 140,000 or so clones, 70% to 90% of them singletons. The sample here was peripheral blood, taken on day 0 of AZD1222 vaccination. These receptors were taken from an adult in good health.

Here the CDR3 reads CAWKGERAGGEAFF. The CDR3 DNA is TGTGCCTGGAAGGGGGAGAGGGCCGGGGGTGAAGCTTTCTTT. The V call is TRBV30, the J call TRBJ1-1, with D maybe TRBD1 (6 bases). CDR1 is GTSNPN and CDR2 is SVGIG in the germline V gene (reference sequence). Trimming took 4 bases from V and 7 from J, leaving 19 bases between them. The CDR3 length is 14 residues.

The gene calls are TRBV28 and TRBJ2-7; 14 bases map to TRBD2. CDR3 size: 15 residues. The V gene end was trimmed by 9 bases and the J gene end by 6 bases; junction bases not matched to a gene: 10. Germline-derived CDR1 and CDR2 are MDHEN and SYDVKM. CDR3 sequence (DNA): TGTGCCAGGGTGGGGACTAGCGGGAGCATGTTCGAGCAGTACTTC. Encoded protein: CARVGTSGSMFEQYF.

This rearrangement joins TRBV29-1 to TRBJ2-2; 8 bases agree with TRBD1. Per germline, CDR1 SQVTM and CDR2 ANQGSEA. J gave up 2 bases and V 7 bases, and 15 bases lay outside the gene matches. The CDR3 has 17 residues. CDR3 amino acids: CSADSGTGVFNTGELFF. CDR3 bases: TGCAGCGCCGACTCCGGGACAGGTGTTTTCAACACCGGGGAGCTGTTTTTT.

DNA of the CDR3: TGCAGTGCCAATAGCGGGTTGGGGCAGTACTTC. Its protein is CSANSGLGQYF. The rearrangement joins TRBV20-1 to TRBJ2-7; 7 bases are a match to TRBD2. The CDR3 has 11 amino acids. V lost 6 bases to trimming and J lost 9 bases; unmatched junction nucleotides: 8. Looked up from germline, CDR1 is DFQATT and CDR2 is SNEGSKA (reference sequence).